This TCR beta chain is drawn from a study of early T cells in non-severe SARS-CoV-2 infection. Each cDNA molecule carried a unique molecular identifier. TCRdb processed the 5' RACE reads anew with MiXCR; each CDR3 protein has one entry. In the table there are 25,000 to 30,000 distinct CDR3 sequences, approximately 4.8% of which are singletons. Germline CDR1 and CDR2: KGHDR and SFDVKD. There are 15 residues in the CDR3. V was clipped by 4 bases and J by 5 bases, with 14 bases between them. The table lists this clonotype with a few counts. The sequencing input was whole blood. The source is an adult who was a healthcare worker with PCR-confirmed SARS-CoV-2 infection or an uninfected control (not recorded which). This chain links TRBV24-1 with TRBJ2-1, with D perhaps TRBD2 (5 bases). CDR3 sequence (DNA): TGTGCCACCAGTGAGCCGCGGGCAGCAAACAATGAGCAGTTCTTC. Residues: CATSEPRAANNEQFF.